The T cell receptor beta chain under discussion was sequenced for a study of beta chain features in type 1 diabetes. Germline CDR1 SQVTM, CDR2 ANQGSEA. Trimming shortened V by 7 bases and J by 4 bases, and 7 bases separated the two germline ends. The CDR3 has 10 amino acids. Investigators reverse transcribed all isolated RNA, so they sequenced expressed TCRB transcripts. Profiled with immunoSEQ multiplex PCR; TCRdb holds only in-frame clones, not every one. Altogether about 260,000 clones are present, roughly two thirds being singletons, with the ten largest covering around 0.05%. Sequenced input: naive CD4+ T cells from blood. This chain uses TRBV29-1 with TRBJ2-5, with a weak D call TRBD1 (6 bases). The TCR comes from a man aged 30-40 years in good health. CDR3 loop: CSGTVETQYF. The CDR3 DNA reads TGCAGCGGGACAGTAGAGACCCAGTACTTC.